The 7 T cell receptor beta chains below all came from one sample that was sequenced in a study of CD8 T cells in Susac syndrome. Random hexamers were used to reverse transcribe the RNA input (about 0.45 to 1 ug). TCRdb re-analysed the immunoSEQ multiplex PCR reads in MiXCR, keeping a single row per CDR3 protein. This sample has 110,000 to 150,000 distinct CDR3 sequences, with approximately 95% found just once. The sequenced sample was CD4+ T cells from PBMCs. The source of these receptors is a human donor with Susac syndrome.

V is TRBV29-1 and J is TRBJ2-7, with 8 bases matching TRBD1. The V gene's germline CDR1 is SQVTM and CDR2 ANQGSEA. After removal of 5 bases from V and 5 bases from J, the junction contained 8 bases not matched to a gene. The CDR3 has 13 residues. CDR3 coding DNA: TGCAGCGTTCGAGGACAGGGTTGGGACGAGCAGTACTTC. Its protein is CSVRGQGWDEQYF.

This clonotype was counted once. CDR3 loop: CASSLGTLGNQPQHF. The DNA of the CDR3 is TGTGCCAGCAGCTTGGGCACACTCGGAAATCAGCCCCAGCATTTT. The J gene is TRBJ1-5, the V gene TRBV11-2; D remains ambiguous. V gave up 3 bases and J gave up 4 bases, with 13 bases separating them. The CDR3 is 15 amino acids. Germline CDR1 SGHAT, CDR2 FQNNGV. Full variable domain (rest looked up from reference TRBV11-2 and TRBJ1-5): EAGVAQSPRYKIIEKRQSVAFWCNPISGHATLYWYQQILGQGPKLLIQFQNNGVVDDSQLPKDRFSAERLKGVDSTLKIQPAKLEDSAVYLCASSLGTLGNQPQHFGDGTRLSIL.

The V call is TRBV20-1, the J call TRBJ1-4; D perhaps matches TRBD1 (6 bases). The germline gives CDR1 DFQATT, CDR2 SNEGSKA (reference sequence). V gave up 3 bases and J gave up 0 bases, with 8 bases separating them. The CDR3 runs 14 residues. CDR3 residues: CSASRTATNEKLFF. The CDR3, as DNA: TGCAGTGCTAGTAGGACAGCAACTAATGAAAAACTGTTTTTT.

V usage is TRBV20-1 and J usage is TRBJ2-2; D is perhaps TRBD1 or TRBD2 (5 bases each). The CDR3 runs to 14 residues. Germline-derived CDR1 and CDR2 are DFQATT and SNEGSKA (reference sequence). Trimming left V 6 bases short and J 5 bases short, with 16 bases between. CDR3 sequence reads: CSARGGLRTGELFF. DNA for the CDR3: TGCAGTGCCCGGGGCGGGCTCCGAACCGGGGAGCTGTTTTTT.

This chain joins TRBV29-1 and TRBJ1-2; D gene unclear. V lost 7 bases and J lost 1, with 25 bases in between. This CDR3 has 17 residues. Germline V gene lookup returns CDR1 SQVTM and CDR2 ANQGSEA. The CDR3 loop is CSAQTPGRRMGNYGYTF. In DNA, the CDR3 is TGCAGCGCCCAAACCCCGGGCCGAAGAATGGGTAACTATGGCTACACCTTC.

This chain joins TRBV27 and TRBJ2-5; TRBD2 matches 8 bases. This CDR3 spans 16 amino acids. With V trimmed by 3 bases and J by 4 bases, 10 bases remained unmatched. Germline lookup yields CDR1 MNHEY and CDR2 SMNVEV (reference sequence). DNA of the CDR3: TGTGCCAGCAGTTTCACAGCGGGAGTGTGGGGAGAGACCCAGTACTTC. Its protein product is CASSFTAGVWGETQYF.

The rearrangement links TRBV7-6 to TRBJ2-1, with D possibly matching TRBD2 (6 bases). The CDR3 has 14 residues. V lost 8 bases and J lost 8, with 19 bases in between. In germline, CDR1 is SGHVS, CDR2 FNYEAQ. Written as DNA, the CDR3 is TGTGCCAGCTCAAACGGGACTCCCCGAGATGAGCAGTTCTTC. This gives the protein CASSNGTPRDEQFF.